This T cell receptor (beta chain) was sequenced in a study of T cells in Graves' hyperthyroidism and ophthalmopathy. Study results and caveats: It was a median 6.5 months before onset that the model predicted ophthalmopathy.

Amplified regions were TCR beta CDR3 sequences from RNA transcripts. The HTBI set primed first-round TCR CDR3 RT-PCR. TCRdb re-called the multiplex PCR reads with MiXCR, one entry per CDR3 protein. The sample consists of about 500,000 distinct CDR3 sequences, around 15% of them appearing once. V was clipped by 1 base and J by 4 bases, with 13 bases between them. The CDR3 covers 15 residues. From germline, CDR1 is SGHRS and CDR2 YFSETQ. This clonotype was seen only a few times. What it binds is unknown. No ophthalmopathy progression within 18 months constituted stable Graves' hyperthyroidism. A patient was excluded if there was uncontrolled infection, other autoimmune disease, pregnancy or lactation.

The TCR sequence derives from a young woman with Graves' hyperthyroidism. Sequencing was done on a sample of blood. The V and J genes are TRBV5-1 and TRBJ2-3; D is ambiguous. The CDR3 loop is CASSLYLKGADTQYF. In DNA form, the CDR3 reads TGCGCCAGCAGCTTGTATTTGAAGGGCGCAGATACGCAGTATTTT.